This passage covers 25 T cell receptor beta chains from one sample sequenced in a study of blood T cell repertoires in COVID-19. Measured with immunoSEQ multiplex PCR; TCRdb has only the in-frame clones, and not every one. Of 200,000 or so clones listed, 80% to 90% were seen once; the top ten hold around 3.2%. Sequenced material: PBMCs or T cells enriched from blood (not recorded which). The receptors stem from a woman aged 18 to 35 in a cohort exposed to, infected with or recovered from COVID-19 (not recorded which).

The CDR3 DNA is TGTGCCAGCAGTTACTCTCCATCCACAGCCTACGAGCAGTACTTC. Translated, it gives CASSYSPSTAYEQYF. This rearrangement joins TRBV6-5 to TRBJ2-7; no reliable D call. CDR1 MNHEY and CDR2 SVGAGI come from the germline V gene. This CDR3 is 15 amino acids long. Trimming left V 0 bases short and J 2 bases short, with 11 bases between.

V is TRBV28 and J is TRBJ1-5, with D perhaps TRBD1 (6 bases). Germline V lookup: CDR1 MDHEN, CDR2 SYDVKM. Trimming pared 2 bases from V and 3 bases from J, leaving 14 bases between. This CDR3 spans 16 amino acids. CDR3 in amino acids: CASSLSMGADNQPQHF. The CDR3 DNA reads TGTGCCAGCAGTTTAAGTATGGGGGCTGACAATCAGCCCCAGCATTTT.

The CDR3, as DNA: TGTGCCAGCTCGACAATGGGGCAGACGAACACCGGGGAGCTGTTTTTT. Amino acids: CASSTMGQTNTGELFF. The rearrangement uses TRBV18 and TRBJ2-2; a possible D gene is TRBD1 (5 bases). CDR3 length: 16 residues. Germline V gene sequence: CDR1 KGHSH, CDR2 LQKENI. V shed 6 bases and J shed 0 bases, with 14 bases lying between them. The full variable domain, completed using reference TRBV18 and TRBJ2-2, is NAGVMQNPRHLVRRRGQEARLRCSPMKGHSHVYWYRQLPEEGLKFMVYLQKENIIDESGMPKERFSAEFPKEGPSILRIQQVVRGDSAAYFCASSTMGQTNTGELFFGEGSRLTVL.

The chain recombines TRBV5-1 with TRBJ2-1; TRBD2 matches 11 bases. J lost 5 bases, V lost 3 bases, and 13 bases had no gene match. Germline CDR1 is SGHRS and CDR2 is YFSETQ. This CDR3 is 18 amino acids long. The CDR3 reads CASSYYHSGTSGDNEQFF. CDR3 DNA: TGCGCCAGCAGCTACTACCATTCCGGGACTAGCGGTGACAATGAGCAGTTCTTC. Supplemented by reference TRBV5-1 and TRBJ2-1, the full variable domain reads KAGVTQTPRYLIKTRGQQVTLSCSPISGHRSVSWYQQTPGQGLQFLFEYFSETQRNKGNFPGRFSGRQFSNSRSEMNVSTLELGDSALYLCASSYYHSGTSGDNEQFFGPGTRLTVL.

The V gene is TRBV10-2, the J gene TRBJ2-7; 10 bases match TRBD2. V lost 8 bases to trimming and J lost 0 bases; unmatched junction nucleotides: 13. The length of the CDR3 is 17 residues. The germline V gene has CDR1 WSHSY and CDR2 SAAADI. The CDR3 DNA reads TGCGCCAGCGGGGAGCTAGCGGGAGTTCCGGACTCCTACGAGCAGTACTTC. It yields the protein CASGELAGVPDSYEQYF.

The chain couples TRBV7-9 to TRBJ1-5; no clear D gene. This CDR3 region has 16 residues. V lost 2 bases to trimming and J lost 4 bases, with 15 bases between them. Germline V gene data show CDR1 as SEHNR and CDR2 as FQNEAQ (reference sequence). The CDR3 is CASSLSSSLRNQPQHF. The CDR3 DNA reads as TGTGCCAGCAGCTTAAGCTCTTCGTTGCGGAATCAGCCCCAGCATTTT.

V is TRBV25-1 and J is TRBJ1-1; weak D call: TRBD1 (6 bases). Per the germline V gene, CDR1 is MGHDK and CDR2 is SYGVNS. The CDR3 runs to 15 residues. Trimming cost V 4 bases and J 3 bases, with 15 bases left between them. CDR3 in DNA: TGTGCCAGCAGTGTCTTGGACAGCCATTACACTGAAGCTTTCTTT. Translating it yields CASSVLDSHYTEAFF.

The chain combines TRBV4-1 with TRBJ1-2; TRBD1 matches 10 bases. Germline values: CDR1 MGHRA, CDR2 YSYEKL. The CDR3 extends over 16 amino acids. With 0 bases clipped from V and 8 bases from J, the junction kept 9 bases outside the gene matches. The CDR3 DNA is TGCGCCAGCAGCCAAGACCCAGACAGGGGGCGCTTAGGCTACACCTTC. Encoded protein: CASSQDPDRGRLGYTF.

The gene calls are TRBV10-3 and TRBJ2-1; 7 bases line up with TRBD2. V trimming: 5 bases; J trimming: 0 bases; junction bases outside the gene matches: 7. In germline, CDR1 is ENHRY, CDR2 SYGVKD. This CDR3 spans 16 amino acids. The CDR3 bases are TGTGCCATCAGTCTAGCGGATCAAAGCTCCTACAATGAGCAGTTCTTC. This codes for CAISLADQSSYNEQFF.

The chain is built from TRBV7-2 and TRBJ2-7; D possibly corresponds to TRBD2 (5 bases). The CDR3 has 17 amino acids. From germline, CDR1 is SGHTA and CDR2 FQGNSA. V lost 0 bases and J 0 bases, leaving 15 bases between the germline ends. CDR3 sequence reads: CASSLAGSVHISYEQYF. In DNA form, the CDR3 reads TGTGCCAGCAGCTTAGCGGGGAGCGTTCATATCTCCTACGAGCAGTACTTC.

This sequence joins TRBV10-2 and TRBJ2-4, with unresolved D. The CDR3 has 14 amino acids. Germline CDR1 is WSHSY and CDR2 is SAAADI. V was trimmed by 5 bases and J by 0 bases, leaving 8 bases between them. The CDR3 loop is CASSSVEAKNIQYF. Here the CDR3 DNA reads TGCGCCAGCAGTAGTGTAGAAGCCAAAAACATTCAGTACTTC.

The J gene is TRBJ2-5, the V gene TRBV21-1; TRBD1 is the table's D call and was not checked against the DNA. TRBV21-1 is labeled a pseudogene. This CDR3 has 13 residues. The CDR3, as DNA: TGTGCCAGCTCCGGGACAGCTCAAGAGACCCAGTACTTC. The encoded protein is CASSGTAQETQYF.

This chain connects TRBV6-5 to TRBJ2-2, with TRBD1 matching 10 bases. After removal of 11 bases from V and 6 bases from J, the junction contained 6 bases not matched to a gene. Germline loops: CDR1 MNHEY, CDR2 SVGAGI. The CDR3 runs 13 residues. The CDR3 protein is CAGRQGAAGELFF. For the CDR3, the DNA is TGTGCCGGTCGACAGGGGGCGGCCGGGGAGCTGTTTTTT.

This clone turned up a few times. This chain connects TRBV3-1 (or the pseudogene TRBV3-2) to TRBJ2-2, with 11 bases identical to TRBD2. The CDR3 loop spans 16 amino acids. J was trimmed by 5 bases and V by 2 bases; bases with no gene match: 4. Germline CDR1 LGHDT, CDR2 YNNKEL (reference sequence). The CDR3 DNA follows: TGTGCCAGCAGCCAACCGGGACTAGCGGCAACCGGGGAGCTGTTTTTT. Amino acid sequence: CASSQPGLAATGELFF.

The chain links TRBV5-4 to TRBJ1-1; TRBD1 matches 8 bases. J lost 6 bases, V lost 4 bases, and 14 bases had no gene match. There are 16 residues in the CDR3. The germline gives CDR1 SGHNT, CDR2 YYREEE (reference sequence). In DNA form, the CDR3 reads TGTGCCAGCAGCCCCTCACTAACAGGGGGAGGGTCTGAAGCTTTCTTT. Amino acid sequence: CASSPSLTGGGSEAFF.

The J gene is TRBJ1-3, the V gene TRBV5-1; D unclear. V was clipped by 0 bases and J by 0 bases, with 7 bases between them. Germline assignment: CDR1 SGHRS and CDR2 YFSETQ. This CDR3 has 15 residues. The CDR3 nucleotides are TGCGCCAGCAGCTTGGCCCAGGACTCTGGAAACACCATATATTTT. Encoded protein: CASSLAQDSGNTIYF.

V usage is TRBV7-2 and J usage is TRBJ2-5; TRBD2 matches at 9 bases. J gave up 5 bases and V 5 bases, and 6 bases lay outside the gene matches. Germline V CDR1 and CDR2: SGHTA, FQGNSA. The length of the CDR3 is 14 residues. This CDR3 reads CASSMTSGSETQYF. DNA of the CDR3: TGTGCCAGCAGCATGACTAGCGGCTCTGAGACCCAGTACTTC.

The chain combines TRBV19 with TRBJ1-2; 7 nucleotides agree with TRBD1. Germline values: CDR1 LNHDA, CDR2 SQIVND (reference sequence). The CDR3 length is 13 residues. V dropped 5 bases and J dropped 5; count of bases not matched to a gene: 5. As DNA, the CDR3 is TGTGCCAGTAGTTCTCGGACAGGTTATGGCTACACCTTC. Its protein product is CASSSRTGYGYTF.

The chain carries TRBV6-2 or TRBV6-3 and TRBJ2-2, with D perhaps TRBD1 (6 bases). CDR1 MNHEY and CDR2 SVGEGT come from the germline V gene. The CDR3 is 15 amino acids. Trimming removed 2 bases from V and 0 bases from J, with 7 bases in between. CDR3: CASSYAGANTGELFF. The CDR3 nucleotides read TGTGCCAGCAGTTACGCAGGGGCGAACACCGGGGAGCTGTTTTTT.

J is TRBJ1-2 and V is TRBV28, with 9 nucleotides matching TRBD1. V shed 5 bases, J shed 2 bases, and the junction held 6 bases outside the gene matches. In germline, CDR1 is MDHEN, CDR2 SYDVKM. The CDR3 runs 15 residues. CDR3 region: CASSPGQGLNYGYTF. Here the CDR3 DNA reads TGTGCCAGCAGTCCGGGACAGGGTTTGAACTATGGCTACACCTTC.

V usage is TRBV15 and J usage is TRBJ1-3; no reliable D call. CDR3 size: 16 residues. CDR1 is LNHNV, CDR2 YYDKDF, per germline (reference sequence). Trimming removed 0 bases from V and 0 bases from J, with 9 bases in between. The chain's CDR3 is CATSRDLSYSGNTIYF. The CDR3 coding sequence is TGTGCCACCAGCAGAGACTTGAGCTACTCTGGAAACACCATATATTTT.

This chain joins TRBV13 and TRBJ1-3; D is ambiguous. V was pared by 3 bases and J by 0 bases, with 6 bases between. Germline V lookup: CDR1 PRHDT, CDR2 FYEKMQ (reference sequence). The CDR3 length is 14 residues. The CDR3 spells CASSLRDSGNTIYF. The CDR3 nucleotides read TGTGCCAGCAGCTTGAGGGACTCTGGAAACACCATATATTTT.

The chain is built from TRBV5-1 and TRBJ1-1; D gene ambiguous. V dropped 3 bases and J dropped 3 bases, with 15 bases sitting between them. This CDR3 has 15 residues. CDR1 is SGHRS, CDR2 YFSETQ, per germline. CDR3 DNA sequence: TGCGCCAGCAGCTGGGCGGGAGGGAGCGACACTGAAGCTTTCTTT. It yields the protein CASSWAGGSDTEAFF.

The CDR3, as DNA: TGCGCCAGCAGCTTGGGTGGAGGAACCTACGAGCAGTACTTC. Its translation is CASSLGGGTYEQYF. The chain carries TRBV5-1 and TRBJ2-7; the D gene is possibly TRBD2 (5 bases). Germline CDR1 SGHRS, CDR2 YFSETQ. The CDR3 is 14 amino acids. Trimming removed 0 bases at V and 2 bases at J, with 9 bases between. Using reference TRBV5-1 and TRBJ2-7 for the parts outside the CDR3, the full variable domain is KAGVTQTPRYLIKTRGQQVTLSCSPISGHRSVSWYQQTPGQGLQFLFEYFSETQRNKGNFPGRFSGRQFSNSRSEMNVSTLELGDSALYLCASSLGGGTYEQYFGPGTRLTVT.

The chain couples TRBV11-3 to TRBJ1-1; D gene ambiguous. Germline assignment: CDR1 SGHNT and CDR2 YENEEA. V lost 1 base, J lost 6 bases, and 15 bases lay in between. CDR3 length equals 15 residues. The CDR3 sequence: CASSLVWARSAEAFF. Here the CDR3 DNA reads TGTGCCAGCAGCTTAGTATGGGCCAGAAGTGCTGAAGCTTTCTTT.